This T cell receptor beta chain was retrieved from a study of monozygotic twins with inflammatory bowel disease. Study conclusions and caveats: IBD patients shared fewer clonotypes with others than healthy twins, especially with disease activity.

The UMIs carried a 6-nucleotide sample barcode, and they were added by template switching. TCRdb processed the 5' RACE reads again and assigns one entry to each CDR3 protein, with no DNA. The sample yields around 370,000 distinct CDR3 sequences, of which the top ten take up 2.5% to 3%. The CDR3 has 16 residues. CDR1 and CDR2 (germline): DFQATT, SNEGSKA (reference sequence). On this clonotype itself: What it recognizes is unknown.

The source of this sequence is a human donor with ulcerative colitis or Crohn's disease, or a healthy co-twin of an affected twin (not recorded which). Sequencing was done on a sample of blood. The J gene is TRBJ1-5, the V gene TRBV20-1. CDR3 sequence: CSARVFGGAANQPQHF.